Listed below are T cell receptor beta chains from one sample, sequenced in a study of blood T cells in healthy people across ages. TCRdb processed the 5' RACE reads anew with MiXCR; each CDR3 protein has one entry. The sample consists of some 850,000 distinct CDR3 sequences, more than 25% of them appearing once. These data were likewise used in another study, on T cells of mothers and their children.

Sequencing was performed on blood. These receptor sequences come from a boy aged 5 to 17 in good health. Each CDR3 is given with its conserved first and last residue. Fields, in order: J gene, V gene, clone size, D gene, CDR3 protein, CDR3 DNA. The D gene is left open where the match is weak. Expanded clones get a size class; other rows say once, few or many, or leave the size out.

>TRBJ2-5|TRBV2|-|TRBD2
CASTRNGGEETQYF
TGTGCCAGCACCCGGAATGGGGGGGAAGAGACCCAGTACTTC
>TRBJ2-3|TRBV6-2/TRBV6-3|-|TRBD2
CASSYSRTSGADTQYF
TGTGCCAGCAGTTACTCACGCACTAGCGGGGCAGATACGCAGTATTTT
>TRBJ1-2|TRBV14|once|TRBD1
CASSRIGGADGYTF
TGTGCCAGCAGCCGGATAGGGGGCGCGGATGGCTACACCTTC
>TRBJ2-1|TRBV5-1|few|-
CASSPAGPYNEQFF
TGCGCCAGCAGCCCTGCCGGGCCCTACAATGAGCAGTTCTTC
>TRBJ1-1|TRBV5-1|few|-
CASSGRGEANTEAFF
TGCGCCAGCAGCGGCAGGGGTGAGGCGAACACTGAAGCTTTCTTT
>TRBJ2-7|TRBV18|-|-
CASSPQDSSSYEQYF
TGTGCCAGCTCACCACAGGACAGCAGCTCCTACGAGCAGTACTTC
>TRBJ2-2|TRBV6-1|few|-
CASSGESHGELFF
TGTGCCAGCAGTGGCGAGAGCCACGGGGAGCTGTTTTTT
>TRBJ1-4|TRBV5-1|-|-
CASSLLGEGWEKLFF
TGCGCCAGCAGCCTCCTAGGGGAAGGCTGGGAAAAACTGTTTTTT
>TRBJ2-2|TRBV21-1|few|-
CASSKVASGNTGELFF
-
>TRBJ2-4|TRBV12-3/TRBV12-4|once|TRBD2
CASSSSFGRAGYIQYF
TGTGCCAGCAGTTCTAGCTTCGGGAGGGCCGGGTACATTCAGTACTTC
>TRBJ1-1|TRBV6-6|once|-
CASSPRLGAFF
TGTGCCAGCAGTCCAAGGTTGGGAGCTTTCTTT
>TRBJ2-5|TRBV29-1|few|-
CSVAGPKAIQETQYF
TGCAGCGTTGCAGGTCCTAAAGCCATTCAAGAGACCCAGTACTTC
>TRBJ1-5|TRBV5-1|few|-
CASSFEGVSNQPQHF
TGCGCCAGCAGCTTTGAAGGGGTGAGCAATCAGCCCCAGCATTTT
>TRBJ2-2|TRBV4-1|-|-
CASSQLGRIGELFF
TGCGCCAGCAGCCAACTGGGGCGCATCGGGGAGCTGTTTTTT
>TRBJ2-7|TRBV7-2|-|-
CASSLEGTSSYEQYF
TGTGCCAGCAGCTTAGAAGGGACATCCTCCTACGAGCAGTACTTC
>TRBJ2-5|TRBV5-1|few|TRBD2
CASSYSGREQETQYF
TGCGCCAGCAGCTACAGCGGGAGGGAGCAAGAGACCCAGTACTTC
>TRBJ2-3|TRBV5-1|-|-
CASSMEDTQYF
TGCGCCAGCAGTATGGAAGATACGCAGTATTTT
>TRBJ2-7|TRBV20-1|-|-
CSARGMGKGEQYF
TGCAGTGCTAGAGGGATGGGCAAGGGGGAGCAGTACTTC
>TRBJ2-3|TRBV9|-|-
CASSVDVGSTDTQYF
TGTGCCAGCAGCGTAGATGTGGGGAGCACAGATACGCAGTATTTT
>TRBJ1-5|TRBV20-1|few|-
CSASLVVNGQPQHF
TGCAGTGCTAGCCTTGTGGTCAATGGTCAGCCCCAGCATTTT
>TRBJ1-5|TRBV20-1|-|-
CSARGALGTKDSNQPQHF
TGCAGTGCTAGAGGAGCTCTTGGGACTAAGGATAGCAATCAGCCCCAGCATTTT
>TRBJ1-1|TRBV7-9|few|-
CASSYRAAWSAEAFF
TGTGCCAGCAGCTACAGGGCGGCATGGAGTGCTGAAGCTTTCTTT
>TRBJ1-2|TRBV25-1|-|-
CASSPGPTGRDGYTF
TGTGCCAGCAGTCCAGGACCTACAGGGCGTGATGGCTACACCTTC
>TRBJ1-1|TRBV5-1|few|-
CASSLEGPPSHTEAFF
TGCGCCAGCAGCTTGGAGGGACCTCCATCGCACACTGAAGCTTTCTTT
>TRBJ2-5|TRBV29-1|many|TRBD2
CSVEYLLAEETQYF
TGCAGCGTTGAATACCTACTAGCGGAAGAGACCCAGTACTTC
>TRBJ1-2|TRBV5-1|-|TRBD1
CASSLEGAIRGYTF
TGCGCCAGCAGCTTAGAGGGGGCGATACGTGGCTACACCTTC
>TRBJ2-5|TRBV5-5|-|-
CASSFGLIGETQYF
TGTGCCAGCAGCTTCGGATTAATCGGGGAGACCCAGTACTTC
>TRBJ1-5|TRBV2|-|-
CASSRDTWNQPQHF
TGTGCCAGCAGTCGGGACACCTGGAATCAGCCCCAGCATTTT
>TRBJ2-1|TRBV7-3|few|-
CASSLDPPLGEQFF
TGTGCCAGCAGCTTAGATCCCCCCTTGGGTGAGCAGTTCTTC
>TRBJ1-3|TRBV5-6|few|-
CASSLWAGSGNTIYF
TGTGCCAGCAGCTTGTGGGCTGGCTCTGGAAACACCATATATTTT
>TRBJ1-5|TRBV20-1|-|-
CSATPYSGQPQHF
TGCAGTGCTACCCCGTATTCGGGACAGCCCCAGCATTTT
>TRBJ2-1|TRBV12-5|few|-
CASGLLRTGEYNEQFF
TGTGCTAGTGGTTTGCTCCGGACGGGGGAGTACAATGAGCAGTTCTTC
>TRBJ1-5|TRBV20-1|-|TRBD1
CSAGGTAGQPQHF
TGCAGTGCTGGAGGGACAGCGGGGCAGCCCCAGCATTTT
>TRBJ2-2|TRBV19|-|TRBD2
CASSPRTSGSNTGELFF
TGTGCCAGTAGCCCGAGGACTAGCGGGTCGAACACCGGGGAGCTGTTTTTT
>TRBJ2-1|TRBV24-1|-|-
CATSDQTVREQFF
TGTGCCACCAGTGATCAGACCGTAAGGGAGCAGTTCTTC
>TRBJ1-1|TRBV7-3|many|-
CASSPGWGTEAFF
TGTGCCAGCAGTCCCGGGTGGGGCACTGAAGCTTTCTTT
>TRBJ1-1|TRBV13|-|-
CASSLPSRSQTGTEAFF
TGTGCCAGCAGCTTACCCTCGCGATCCCAGACGGGCACTGAAGCTTTCTTT
>TRBJ2-1|TRBV9|-|-
CASSYTLGYNEQFF
TGTGCCAGCAGCTACACGCTCGGGTACAATGAGCAGTTCTTC
>TRBJ1-4|TRBV6-1|-|-
CASSEGGSGEKLFF
TGTGCCAGCAGTGAAGGGGGATCGGGGGAAAAACTGTTTTTT
>TRBJ1-1|TRBV7-9|few|-
CASSPMQAGNTEAFF
TGTGCCAGCAGCCCGATGCAGGCGGGGAACACTGAAGCTTTCTTT
>TRBJ2-5|TRBV5-1|-|-
CASSLAPAQETQYF
TGCGCCAGCAGCTTGGCCCCAGCCCAAGAGACCCAGTACTTC
>TRBJ2-1|TRBV28|-|-
CASSYGGSHNEQFF
TGTGCCAGCAGTTACGGGGGTTCCCACAATGAGCAGTTCTTC
>TRBJ2-1|TRBV5-4|-|TRBD1
CASNKQGAGINEQFF
TGTGCCAGCAACAAACAGGGGGCCGGTATCAATGAGCAGTTCTTC
>TRBJ1-2|TRBV9|few|-
CASTSSSGIYGYTF
TGTGCCAGCACATCCAGTAGCGGAATCTATGGCTACACCTTC
>TRBJ2-5|TRBV10-3|few|-
CAISKGPDGGETQYF
TGTGCCATCAGCAAAGGGCCCGACGGGGGCGAGACCCAGTACTTC
>TRBJ1-4|TRBV6-1|-|-
CASRPLLDEKLFF
TGTGCCAGCAGGCCACTTCTAGATGAAAAACTGTTTTTT
>TRBJ2-5|TRBV12-5|few|TRBD1
CASGLAVGTGLPETQYF
TGTGCTAGTGGTTTGGCCGTGGGGACAGGGCTCCCGGAGACCCAGTACTTC